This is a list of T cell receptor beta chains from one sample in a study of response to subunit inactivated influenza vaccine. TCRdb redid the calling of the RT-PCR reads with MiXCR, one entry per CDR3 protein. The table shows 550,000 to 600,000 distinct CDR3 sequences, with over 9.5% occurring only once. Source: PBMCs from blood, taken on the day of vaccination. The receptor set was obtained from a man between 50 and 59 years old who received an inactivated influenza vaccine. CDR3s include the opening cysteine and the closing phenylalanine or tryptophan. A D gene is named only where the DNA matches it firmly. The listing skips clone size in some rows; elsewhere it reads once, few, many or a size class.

CDR3 protein: CASRVGVRQPQHF; CDR3 DNA: TGTGCCAGCAGGGTGGGGGTGAGACAGCCCCAGCATTTT; J gene: TRBJ1-5; D gene: -; V gene: TRBV27; clone size: few
CDR3 protein: CASSLTGVNTEAFF; CDR3 DNA: TGCGCCAGCAGCTTAACGGGGGTAAACACTGAAGCTTTCTTT; J gene: TRBJ1-1; D gene: -; V gene: TRBV12-3/TRBV12-4; clone size: many
CDR3 protein: CASSLSGTGSILLFNEQFF; CDR3 DNA: TGTGCCAGCAGTCTTAGCGGGACCGGCTCCATTCTTCTCTTCAATGAGCAGTTCTTC; J gene: TRBJ2-1; D gene: TRBD2; V gene: TRBV27; clone size: -
CDR3 protein: CASSLLGAYGYTF; CDR3 DNA: TGTGCCAGCAGTTTATTAGGGGCCTATGGCTACACCTTC; J gene: TRBJ1-2; D gene: -; V gene: TRBV28; clone size: few
CDR3 protein: CASSPRLATEQYF; CDR3 DNA: TGTGCCAGCAGCCCTAGACTAGCGACCGAGCAGTACTTC; J gene: TRBJ2-7; D gene: TRBD2; V gene: TRBV3-1; clone size: many
CDR3 protein: CASSLAGRPDQPQHF; CDR3 DNA: TGTGCCAGCAGCCTGGCTGGTAGGCCCGATCAGCCCCAGCATTTT; J gene: TRBJ1-5; D gene: -; V gene: TRBV5-6; clone size: -
CDR3 protein: CAIRGLAGETQYF; CDR3 DNA: TGTGCCATCAGGGGACTAGCGGGAGAGACCCAGTACTTC; J gene: TRBJ2-5; D gene: TRBD2; V gene: TRBV10-3; clone size: once
CDR3 protein: CASSFRLGDEQFF; CDR3 DNA: TGTGCCAGCAGCTTTCGGCTAGGCGATGAGCAGTTCTTC; J gene: TRBJ2-1; D gene: -; V gene: TRBV7-2; clone size: few
CDR3 protein: CASSPAGQSYEQYF; CDR3 DNA: TGTGCCAGCTCACCGGCGGGCCAGTCCTACGAGCAGTACTTC; J gene: TRBJ2-7; D gene: -; V gene: TRBV18; clone size: -
CDR3 protein: CASSEGTSGETQYF; CDR3 DNA: TGTGCCAGCAGTGAAGGGACTAGCGGCGAGACCCAGTACTTC; J gene: TRBJ2-5; D gene: TRBD2; V gene: TRBV2; clone size: few